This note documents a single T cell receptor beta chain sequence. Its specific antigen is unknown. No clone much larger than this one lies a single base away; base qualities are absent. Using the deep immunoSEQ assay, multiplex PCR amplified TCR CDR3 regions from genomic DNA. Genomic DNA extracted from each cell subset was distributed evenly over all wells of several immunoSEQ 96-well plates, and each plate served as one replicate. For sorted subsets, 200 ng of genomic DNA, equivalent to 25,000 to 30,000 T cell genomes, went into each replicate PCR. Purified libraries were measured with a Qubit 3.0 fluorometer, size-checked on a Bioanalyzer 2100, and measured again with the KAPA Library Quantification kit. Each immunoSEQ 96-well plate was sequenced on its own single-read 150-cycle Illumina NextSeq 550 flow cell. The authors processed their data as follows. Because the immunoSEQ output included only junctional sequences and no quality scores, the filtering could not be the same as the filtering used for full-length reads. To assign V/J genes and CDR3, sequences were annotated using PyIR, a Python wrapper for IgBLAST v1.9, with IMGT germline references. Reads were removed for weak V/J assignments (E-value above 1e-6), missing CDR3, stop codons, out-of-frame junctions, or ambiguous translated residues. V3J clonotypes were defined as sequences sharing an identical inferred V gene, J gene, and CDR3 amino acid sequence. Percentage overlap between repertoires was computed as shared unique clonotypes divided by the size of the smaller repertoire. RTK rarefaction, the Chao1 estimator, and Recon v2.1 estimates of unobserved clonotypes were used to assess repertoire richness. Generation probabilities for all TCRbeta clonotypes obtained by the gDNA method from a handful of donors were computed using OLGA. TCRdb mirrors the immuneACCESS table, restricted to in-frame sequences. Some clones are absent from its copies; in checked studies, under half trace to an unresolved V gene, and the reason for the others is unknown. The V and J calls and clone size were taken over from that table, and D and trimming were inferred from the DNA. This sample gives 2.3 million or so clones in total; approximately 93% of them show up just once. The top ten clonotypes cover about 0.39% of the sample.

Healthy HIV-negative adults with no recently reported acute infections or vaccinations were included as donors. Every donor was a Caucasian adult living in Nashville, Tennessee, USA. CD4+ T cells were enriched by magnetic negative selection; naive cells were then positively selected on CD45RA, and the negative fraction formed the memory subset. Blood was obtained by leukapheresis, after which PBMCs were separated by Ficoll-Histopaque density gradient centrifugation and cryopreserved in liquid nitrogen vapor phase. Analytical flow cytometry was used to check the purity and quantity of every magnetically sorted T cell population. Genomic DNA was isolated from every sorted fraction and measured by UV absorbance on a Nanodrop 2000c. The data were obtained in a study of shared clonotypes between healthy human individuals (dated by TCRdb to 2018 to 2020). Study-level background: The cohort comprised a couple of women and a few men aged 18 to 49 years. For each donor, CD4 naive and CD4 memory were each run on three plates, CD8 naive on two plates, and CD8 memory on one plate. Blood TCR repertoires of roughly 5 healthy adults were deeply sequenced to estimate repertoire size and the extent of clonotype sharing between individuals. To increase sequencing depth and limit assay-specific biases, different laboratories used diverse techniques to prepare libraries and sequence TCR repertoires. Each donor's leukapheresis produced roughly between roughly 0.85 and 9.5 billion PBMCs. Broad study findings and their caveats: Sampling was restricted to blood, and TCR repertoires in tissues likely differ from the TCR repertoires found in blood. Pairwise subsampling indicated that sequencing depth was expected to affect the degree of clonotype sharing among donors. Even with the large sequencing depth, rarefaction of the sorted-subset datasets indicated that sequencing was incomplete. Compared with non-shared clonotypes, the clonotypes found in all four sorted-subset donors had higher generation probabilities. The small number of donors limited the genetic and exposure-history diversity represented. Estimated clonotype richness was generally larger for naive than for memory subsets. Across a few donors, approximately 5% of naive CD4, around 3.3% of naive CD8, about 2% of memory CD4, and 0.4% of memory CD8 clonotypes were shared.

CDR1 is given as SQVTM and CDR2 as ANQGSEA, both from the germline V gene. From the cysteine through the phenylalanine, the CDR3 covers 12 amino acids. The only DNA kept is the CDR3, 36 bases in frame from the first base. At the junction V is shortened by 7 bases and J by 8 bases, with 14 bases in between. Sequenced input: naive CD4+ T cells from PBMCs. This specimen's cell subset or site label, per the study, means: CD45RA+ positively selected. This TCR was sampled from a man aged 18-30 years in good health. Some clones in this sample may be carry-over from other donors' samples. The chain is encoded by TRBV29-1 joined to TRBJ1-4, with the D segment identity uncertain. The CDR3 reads CSAAHAGEKLFF. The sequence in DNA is TGCAGCGCCGCGCATGCAGGAGAAAAACTGTTTTTT.